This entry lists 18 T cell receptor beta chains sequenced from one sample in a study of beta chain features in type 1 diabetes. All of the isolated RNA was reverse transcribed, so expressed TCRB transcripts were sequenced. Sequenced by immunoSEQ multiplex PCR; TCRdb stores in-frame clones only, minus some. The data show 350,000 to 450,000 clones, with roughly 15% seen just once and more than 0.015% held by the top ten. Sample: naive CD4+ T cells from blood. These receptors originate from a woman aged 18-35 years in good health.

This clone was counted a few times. The CDR3 nucleotides read TGTGCCAGCAGTTACCAGGACACCGAAAACATTCAGTACTTC. This sequence encodes CASSYQDTENIQYF. V and J are TRBV6-5 and TRBJ2-4; the D gene is possibly TRBD1 (5 bases). In germline, CDR1 is MNHEY, CDR2 SVGAGI. Trimming took off 2 bases at V and 5 bases at J, with 10 bases between the two ends. This CDR3 is 14 amino acids long.

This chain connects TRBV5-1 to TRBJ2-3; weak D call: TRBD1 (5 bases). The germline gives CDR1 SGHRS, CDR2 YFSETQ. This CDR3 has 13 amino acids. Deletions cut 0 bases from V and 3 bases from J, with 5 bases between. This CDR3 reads CASSLEGTDTQYF. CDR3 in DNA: TGCGCCAGCAGCTTGGAGGGGACAGATACGCAGTATTTT.

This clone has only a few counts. As DNA, the CDR3 is TGTGCCAGCACCGTTGGGGACAGGGGCACTGAAAAACTGTTTTTT. Protein: CASTVGDRGTEKLFF. This chain links TRBV11-2 with TRBJ1-4, with 10 positions matching TRBD1. This CDR3 has 15 amino acids. CDR1 and CDR2 from the germline V gene are SGHAT and FQNNGV. V shed 7 bases and J 7 bases; nucleotides not matched to a gene: 9.

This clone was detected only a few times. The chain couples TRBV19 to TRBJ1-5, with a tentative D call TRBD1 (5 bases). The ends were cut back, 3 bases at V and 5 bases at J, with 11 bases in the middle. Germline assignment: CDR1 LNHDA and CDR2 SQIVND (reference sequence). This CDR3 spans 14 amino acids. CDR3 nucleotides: TGTGCCAGTAGTATCGGGACTTCCTATCAGCCCCAGCATTTT. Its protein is CASSIGTSYQPQHF. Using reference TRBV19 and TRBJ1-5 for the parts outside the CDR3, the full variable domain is DGGITQSPKYLFRKEGQNVTLSCEQNLNHDAMYWYRQDPGQGLRLIYYSQIVNDFQKGDIAEGYSVSREKKESFPLTVTSAQKNPTAFYLCASSIGTSYQPQHFGDGTRLSIL.

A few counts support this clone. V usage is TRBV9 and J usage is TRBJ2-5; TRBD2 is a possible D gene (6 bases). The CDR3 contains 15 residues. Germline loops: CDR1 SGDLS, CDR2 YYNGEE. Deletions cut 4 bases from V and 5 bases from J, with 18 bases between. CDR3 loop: CASSNGGIVGETQYF. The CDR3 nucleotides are TGTGCCAGCAGCAATGGGGGGATAGTAGGCGAGACCCAGTACTTC. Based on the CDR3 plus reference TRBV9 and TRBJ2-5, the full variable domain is DSGVTQTPKHLITATGQRVTLRCSPRSGDLSVYWYQQSLDQGLQFLIQYYNGEERAKGNILERFSAQQFPDLHSELNLSSLELGDSALYFCASSNGGIVGETQYFGPGTRLLVL.

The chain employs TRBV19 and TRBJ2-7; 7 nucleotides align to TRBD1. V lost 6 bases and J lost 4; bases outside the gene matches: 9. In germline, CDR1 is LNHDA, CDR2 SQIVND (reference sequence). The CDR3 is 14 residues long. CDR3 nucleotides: TGTGCCAGTAGCCCAGGACAGGTGAGGTACGAGCAGTACTTC. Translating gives CASSPGQVRYEQYF.

The CDR3 DNA reads as TGTGCCAGCAGCGTACTGGGAGGGCCAGATACGCAGTATTTT. It is translated as CASSVLGGPDTQYF. The chain combines TRBV9 with TRBJ2-3; the match to TRBD2 covers 7 bases. Germline-derived CDR1 and CDR2 are SGDLS and YYNGEE. The CDR3 consists of 14 residues. The junction had 3 bases not matched to a gene; V was cut back by 1 base and J by 4 bases.

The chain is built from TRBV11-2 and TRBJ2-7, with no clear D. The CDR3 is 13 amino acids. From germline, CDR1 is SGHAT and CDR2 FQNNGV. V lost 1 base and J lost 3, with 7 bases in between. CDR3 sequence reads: CASSLGRSYEQYF. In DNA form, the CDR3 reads TGTGCCAGCAGCTTAGGACGGAGCTACGAGCAGTACTTC.

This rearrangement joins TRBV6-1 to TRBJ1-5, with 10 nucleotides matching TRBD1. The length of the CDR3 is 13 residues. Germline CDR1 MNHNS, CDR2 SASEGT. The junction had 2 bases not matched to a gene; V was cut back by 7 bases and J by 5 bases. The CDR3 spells CASTGQGDQPQHF. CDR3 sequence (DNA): TGTGCCAGCACAGGACAGGGGGATCAGCCCCAGCATTTT.

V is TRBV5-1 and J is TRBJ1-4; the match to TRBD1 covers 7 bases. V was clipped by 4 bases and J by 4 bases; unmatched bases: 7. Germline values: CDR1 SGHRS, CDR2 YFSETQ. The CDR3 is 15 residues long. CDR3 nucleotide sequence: TGCGCCAGCAGCGAACAGGGGACCTTTAATGAAAAACTGTTTTTT. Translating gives CASSEQGTFNEKLFF.

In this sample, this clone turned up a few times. The CDR3 nucleotides read TGTGCCAGCAGTAGACTAGCGGGAGTAAGGGGAGAGACCCAGTACTTC. Translating gives CASSRLAGVRGETQYF. The rearrangement uses TRBV5-4 and TRBJ2-5; TRBD2 agrees at 12 bases. The trim removed 5 bases at V and 4 bases at J, leaving 9 bases unmatched. Germline CDR1 is SGHNT and CDR2 is YYREEE (reference sequence). The CDR3 extends over 16 amino acids. Together with reference TRBV5-4 and TRBJ2-5, the CDR3 gives the full variable domain: ETGVTQSPTHLIKTRGQQVTLRCSSQSGHNTVSWYQQALGQGPQFIFQYYREEENGRGNFPPRFSGLQFPNYSSELNVNALELDDSALYLCASSRLAGVRGETQYFGPGTRLLVL.

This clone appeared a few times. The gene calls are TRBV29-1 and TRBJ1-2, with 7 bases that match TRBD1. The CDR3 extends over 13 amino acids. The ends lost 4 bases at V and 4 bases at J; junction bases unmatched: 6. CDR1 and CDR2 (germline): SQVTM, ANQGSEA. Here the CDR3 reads CSVGTTGSYGYTF. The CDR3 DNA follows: TGCAGCGTTGGCACGACAGGGTCCTATGGCTACACCTTC.

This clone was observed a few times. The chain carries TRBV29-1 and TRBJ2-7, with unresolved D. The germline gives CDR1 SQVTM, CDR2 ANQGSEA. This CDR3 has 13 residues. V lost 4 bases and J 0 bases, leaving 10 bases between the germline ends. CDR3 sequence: CSVGQVNSYEQYF. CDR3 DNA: TGCAGCGTTGGGCAGGTAAACTCCTACGAGCAGTACTTC.

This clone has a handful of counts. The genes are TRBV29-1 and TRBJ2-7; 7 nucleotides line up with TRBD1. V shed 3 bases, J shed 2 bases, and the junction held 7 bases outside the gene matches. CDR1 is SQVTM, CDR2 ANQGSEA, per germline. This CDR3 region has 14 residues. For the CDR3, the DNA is TGCAGCGTTGAGGTACAGGGGCAACCCTACGAGCAGTACTTC. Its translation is CSVEVQGQPYEQYF.

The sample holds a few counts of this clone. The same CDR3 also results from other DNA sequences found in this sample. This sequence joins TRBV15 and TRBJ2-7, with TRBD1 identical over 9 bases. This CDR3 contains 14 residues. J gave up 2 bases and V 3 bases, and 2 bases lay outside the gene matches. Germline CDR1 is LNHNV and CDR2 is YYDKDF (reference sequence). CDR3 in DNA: TGTGCCACCAGCAGGGACAGGGGACCCTACGAGCAGTACTTC. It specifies CATSRDRGPYEQYF.

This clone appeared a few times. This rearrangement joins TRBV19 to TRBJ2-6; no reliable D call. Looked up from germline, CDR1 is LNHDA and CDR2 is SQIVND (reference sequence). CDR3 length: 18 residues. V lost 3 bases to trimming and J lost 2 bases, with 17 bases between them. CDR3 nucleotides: TGTGCCAGTAGTATCAGTGGGCAGATCTTCGCTGGGGCCAACGTCCTGACTTTC. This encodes CASSISGQIFAGANVLTF.

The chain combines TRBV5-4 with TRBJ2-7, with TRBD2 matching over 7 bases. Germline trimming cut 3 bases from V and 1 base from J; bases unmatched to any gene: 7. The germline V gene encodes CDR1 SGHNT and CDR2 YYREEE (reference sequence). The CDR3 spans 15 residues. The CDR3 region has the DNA TGTGCCAGCAGCTGGGAGACTAGCCCTTCCTACGAGCAGTACTTC. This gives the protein CASSWETSPSYEQYF.

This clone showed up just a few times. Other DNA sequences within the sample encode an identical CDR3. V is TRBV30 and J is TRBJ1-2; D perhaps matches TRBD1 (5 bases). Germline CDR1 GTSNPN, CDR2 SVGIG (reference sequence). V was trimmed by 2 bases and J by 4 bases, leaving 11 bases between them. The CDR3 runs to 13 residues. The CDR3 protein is CAWSRGGSYGYTF. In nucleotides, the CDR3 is TGTGCCTGGAGTAGGGGCGGGAGCTATGGCTACACCTTC.